These 20 T cell receptor beta chains share one sample of origin, sequenced in a study of blood T cell repertoires in COVID-19. Method: immunoSEQ multiplex PCR; TCRdb's copy keeps in-frame clones and lacks some. The sample carries 95,000 to 100,000 clones, under 85% recorded once. The sequencing input was peripheral blood. All receptors come from a human donor in a cohort sampled during active COVID-19.

The chain carries TRBV9 and TRBJ2-4, with TRBD2 matching over 7 bases. There are 17 residues in the CDR3. V shed 0 bases, J shed 0 bases, and the junction held 6 bases outside the gene matches. Looked up from germline, CDR1 is SGDLS and CDR2 is YYNGEE. Here the CDR3 reads CASSVGEGELAKNIQYF. For the CDR3, the DNA is TGTGCCAGCAGCGTAGGGGAGGGCGAACTAGCCAAAAACATTCAGTACTTC.

The chain has TRBV5-4 and TRBJ2-7; 7 bases map to TRBD1. Germline V gene data show CDR1 as SGHNT and CDR2 as YYREEE (reference sequence). The junction had 12 bases not matched to a gene; V was cut back by 6 bases and J by 3 bases. This CDR3 is built from 15 residues. CDR3 sequence (DNA): TGTGCCAGCATTCAAAAGGGACAGCCGGACTACGAGCAGTACTTC. Protein: CASIQKGQPDYEQYF.

This rearrangement joins TRBV14 to TRBJ2-3; perhaps TRBD2 as D (6 bases). The CDR3 runs 15 residues. The V end was cut by 4 bases, the J end by 1 base, with 12 bases between. Per germline, CDR1 SGHDN and CDR2 FVKESK. Here the CDR3 DNA reads TGTGCCAGCAGCCCCTCTGGGACTGGCACAGATACGCAGTATTTT. Translation gives CASSPSGTGTDTQYF.

This clone was observed a single time. The V and J genes are TRBV29-1 and TRBJ1-4; 10 bases are a match to TRBD1. The CDR3 consists of 12 residues. CDR1 SQVTM and CDR2 ANQGSEA come from the germline V gene. V was pared by 7 bases and J by 7 bases, with 3 bases of the junction left unmatched. The CDR3 region has the DNA TGCAGCGCCGGGACAGGGGCTGAAAAACTGTTTTTT. Translation: CSAGTGAEKLFF. Filled out from reference TRBV29-1 and TRBJ1-4, the complete variable domain reads SAVISQKPSRDICQRGTSLTIQCQVDSQVTMMFWYRQQPGQSLTLIATANQGSEATYESGFVIDKFPISRPNLTFSTLTVSNMSPEDSSIYLCSAGTGAEKLFFGSGTQLSVL.

The rearrangement links TRBV6-4 to TRBJ2-3; TRBD2 agrees at 13 bases. The length of the CDR3 is 16 residues. Trimming cost V 5 bases and J 4 bases; bases outside gene matches: 6. Germline CDR1 and CDR2: MRHNA and SNTAGT. Written as DNA, the CDR3 is TGTGCCAGCAGTTGGGGACTAGCGGGAACGGCAGATACGCAGTATTTT. Translation gives CASSWGLAGTADTQYF.

Only one count was recorded for this clone. The chain employs TRBV7-3 and TRBJ1-6; TRBD1 aligns across 7 bases. CDR1 is SGHTA, CDR2 FQGTGA, per germline. The CDR3 has 16 amino acids. V shed 1 base and J 8 bases; nucleotides not matched to a gene: 8. The DNA for the CDR3 is TGTGCCAGCAGCTTAAGAGGGGGCAAGGGCGATTCACCCCTCCACTTT. Translation gives CASSLRGGKGDSPLHF.

The chain is built from TRBV19 and TRBJ1-4; possible D gene TRBD1, 5 bases. Trimming pared 4 bases from V and 0 bases from J, leaving 12 bases between. CDR1 LNHDA and CDR2 SQIVND come from the germline V gene (reference sequence). This CDR3 contains 16 residues. Here the CDR3 reads CASSSTGPATNEKLFF. The CDR3 DNA follows: TGTGCCAGTAGTAGTACAGGCCCTGCAACTAATGAAAAACTGTTTTTT.

The chain couples TRBV18 to TRBJ1-3; TRBD1 aligns across 7 bases. The germline V gene encodes CDR1 KGHSH and CDR2 LQKENI. This CDR3 is 18 amino acids long. V lost 0 bases to trimming and J lost 0 bases; unmatched junction nucleotides: 8. In DNA, the CDR3 is TGTGCCAGCTCACCACCGGGATTACAGGGGAACTCTGGAAACACCATATATTTT. Translation gives CASSPPGLQGNSGNTIYF. Filled out from reference TRBV18 and TRBJ1-3, the complete variable domain reads NAGVMQNPRHLVRRRGQEARLRCSPMKGHSHVYWYRQLPEEGLKFMVYLQKENIIDESGMPKERFSAEFPKEGPSILRIQQVVRGDSAAYFCASSPPGLQGNSGNTIYFGEGSWLTVV.

J is TRBJ1-1 and V is TRBV6-2 or TRBV6-3; 7 nucleotides match TRBD1. V was pared by 0 bases and J by 4 bases, with 2 bases of the junction left unmatched. The CDR3 runs to 14 residues. Germline-derived CDR1 and CDR2 are MNHEY and SVGEGT. This CDR3 reads CASSYSPGGTEAFF. DNA of the CDR3: TGTGCCAGCAGTTACTCCCCAGGGGGCACTGAAGCTTTCTTT.

The J gene is TRBJ1-5, the V gene TRBV28; a possible D gene is TRBD1 (6 bases). Germline V gene data show CDR1 as MDHEN and CDR2 as SYDVKM. The ends were cut back, 7 bases at V and 5 bases at J, with 15 bases in the middle. This CDR3 is built from 14 residues. CDR3 amino acids: CASTPGQNYQPQHF. In nucleotides, the CDR3 is TGTGCCAGCACCCCTGGACAGAACTATCAGCCCCAGCATTTT.

This chain connects TRBV27 to TRBJ2-7; D unclear. Germline assignment: CDR1 MNHEY and CDR2 SMNVEV (reference sequence). V was pared by 8 bases and J by 7 bases, with 6 bases between. The CDR3 covers 9 residues. CDR3 bases: TGTGCCAGCGTTGCGGAGCAGTACTTC. Translation gives CASVAEQYF.

The CDR3 DNA follows: TGTGCCAGCAGCTTAATGGGCAGCGGGGAGCTGTTTTTT. It translates to CASSLMGSGELFF. This chain joins TRBV7-2 and TRBJ2-2; no clear D. V lost 2 bases and J lost 7, with 8 bases in between. This CDR3 has 13 residues. Germline assignment: CDR1 SGHTA and CDR2 FQGNSA.

The V and J genes are TRBV10-3 and TRBJ1-2, with D perhaps TRBD1 (5 bases). The V end lost 10 bases, the J end lost 6 bases, and 15 bases lay between the germline ends. CDR3 size: 12 residues. Germline values: CDR1 ENHRY, CDR2 SYGVKD. The CDR3 sequence: CANQAGNNGYTF. The CDR3 bases are TGTGCCAACCAAGCAGGGAATAATGGCTACACCTTC.

The J gene is TRBJ2-7, the V gene TRBV18; 9 nucleotides match TRBD1. V lost 2 bases and J lost 2; bases outside the gene matches: 4. CDR1 and CDR2 (germline): KGHSH, LQKENI. CDR3 length: 15 amino acids. The CDR3 loop reads CASSPRQGDAYEQYF. The CDR3 bases are TGTGCCAGCTCACCAAGACAGGGGGATGCCTACGAGCAGTACTTC.

This clone appeared once. The chain has TRBV27 and TRBJ2-1, with 9 bases identical to TRBD2. CDR1 is MNHEY, CDR2 SMNVEV, per germline (reference sequence). The CDR3 has 15 amino acids. The junction had 7 bases not matched to a gene; V was cut back by 6 bases and J by 4 bases. The CDR3 region is CASRTRGGSYNEQFF. The CDR3 DNA reads TGTGCCAGCAGAACGCGGGGGGGCTCGTACAATGAGCAGTTCTTC.

The V call is TRBV11-2, the J call TRBJ2-1; 9 bases fit TRBD1. The CDR3 totals 16 residues. Germline values: CDR1 SGHAT, CDR2 FQNNGV. The V and J ends lost 2 bases and 5 bases, in that order; junction bases with no gene match: 7. The CDR3 spells CASSLFGTGNNNEQFF. DNA of the CDR3: TGTGCCAGCAGCTTATTTGGGACAGGGAACAACAATGAGCAGTTCTTC.

The chain is built from TRBV5-1 and TRBJ1-1, with TRBD1 matching over 9 bases. This CDR3 is 16 amino acids long. Germline V gene sequence: CDR1 SGHRS, CDR2 YFSETQ. Germline trimming cut 5 bases from V and 1 base from J; bases unmatched to any gene: 9. The CDR3 protein is CASRYGPQGANTEAFF. As DNA, the CDR3 is TGCGCCAGCAGATATGGCCCACAGGGGGCGAACACTGAAGCTTTCTTT.

A few counts support this clone. This chain links TRBV5-1 with TRBJ1-1; TRBD1 agrees at 9 bases. This CDR3 contains 17 residues. Trimming took 1 base from V and 0 from J; bases not matched to a gene: 7. Germline V gene sequence: CDR1 SGHRS, CDR2 YFSETQ. CDR3 residues: CASSLIGQGHMNTEAFF. The CDR3 bases are TGCGCCAGCAGCTTGATTGGACAGGGGCACATGAACACTGAAGCTTTCTTT.

The gene calls are TRBV19 and TRBJ1-2; D possibly corresponds to TRBD1 (5 bases). The V end lost 5 bases, the J end lost 4 bases, and 14 bases lay between the germline ends. Germline V lookup: CDR1 LNHDA, CDR2 SQIVND (reference sequence). The CDR3 is made up of 14 amino acids. CDR3 protein: CASSLRVQGYGYTF. The DNA of the CDR3 is TGTGCCAGTAGTCTTCGGGTGCAGGGCTATGGCTACACCTTC.

This sequence joins TRBV29-1 and TRBJ2-7; TRBD2 aligns across 7 bases. The length of the CDR3 is 14 residues. V gave up 6 bases and J gave up 2 bases; unmatched junction bases: 10. The germline gives CDR1 SQVTM, CDR2 ANQGSEA. CDR3 sequence: CSVVREGRTYEQYF. In DNA form, the CDR3 reads TGCAGCGTGGTCAGGGAGGGACGCACCTACGAGCAGTACTTC.